Following are 25 T cell receptor beta chains from one sample sequenced in a study of OX40 agonist ivuxolimab in advanced cancers. Using immunoSEQ multiplex PCR, the repertoire was profiled, and TCRdb retains in-frame clones only, with some absent. The sample has 40,000 to 50,000 clones, 85% to 90% seen once. The source material was CD4+ or CD8+ T cells sorted from blood, sampled in a trial of the OX40 agonist ivuxolimab. The receptors originated from an adult with an advanced solid tumor such as melanoma, head and neck, liver or kidney cancer.

V gene TRBV5-6 combines with J gene TRBJ2-7; D may be TRBD2 (5 bases). The CDR3 length is 12 residues. Germline V gene lookup returns CDR1 SGHDT and CDR2 YYEEEE. The V end lost 4 bases, the J end lost 5 bases, and 10 bases lay between the germline ends. This CDR3 is CASSQRWDEQYF. DNA of the CDR3: TGTGCCAGCAGCCAGCGGTGGGACGAGCAGTACTTC.

The chain joins TRBV9 to TRBJ2-3; 11 bases match TRBD2. Per the germline V gene, CDR1 is SGDLS and CDR2 is YYNGEE. With 4 bases clipped from V and 4 bases from J, the junction kept 5 bases outside the gene matches. CDR3 length: 15 residues. CDR3 in amino acids: CASSPSSGGADTQYF. For the CDR3, the DNA is TGTGCCAGCAGCCCAAGTAGCGGGGGGGCAGATACGCAGTATTTT.

The chain joins TRBV10-2 to TRBJ2-3, with D possibly matching TRBD2 (7 bases). CDR3 size: 13 residues. From germline, CDR1 is WSHSY and CDR2 SAAADI. Trimming removed 8 bases at V and 6 bases at J, with 15 bases between. The CDR3 bases are TGCGCCAGCGGGGGGGGCCGGCGGGATACGCAGTATTTT. The encoded protein is CASGGGRRDTQYF.

The DNA of the CDR3 is TGTGCCAGCAGCCGGCGGGGACAGGGGCACTCCTACGAGCAGTACTTC. This encodes CASSRRGQGHSYEQYF. The genes are TRBV11-2 and TRBJ2-7; 10 positions agree with TRBD1. The germline V gene has CDR1 SGHAT and CDR2 FQNNGV. The CDR3 length is 16 residues. The trim removed 5 bases at V and 0 bases at J, leaving 7 bases unmatched.

This chain joins TRBV2 and TRBJ1-6; D possibly corresponds to TRBD1 (5 bases). This CDR3 comprises 14 residues. Germline values: CDR1 SNHLY, CDR2 FYNNEI. Trimming removed 2 bases at V and 6 bases at J, with 8 bases between. In DNA form, the CDR3 reads TGTGCCAGCAGTGAAAGAGGGACTAATTCACCCCTCCACTTT. Protein sequence: CASSERGTNSPLHF.

The rearrangement uses TRBV10-3 and TRBJ2-1; 12 nucleotides line up with TRBD2. Germline V CDR1 and CDR2: ENHRY, SYGVKD. V dropped 0 bases and J dropped 7; count of bases not matched to a gene: 13. This CDR3 is built from 19 residues. The CDR3 region is CAISESFRLAGEMWNEQFF. The CDR3 nucleotides read TGTGCCATCAGTGAGTCGTTCAGACTAGCGGGAGAGATGTGGAATGAGCAGTTCTTC.

The rearrangement uses TRBV28 and TRBJ2-2; 7 bases fit TRBD2. The germline CDR1 and CDR2 sequences are MDHEN and SYDVKM. J lost 5 bases, V lost 6 bases, and 6 bases had no gene match. The CDR3 sequence is 14 residues long. CDR3 coding DNA: TGTGCCAGCAGAGGACCCGGGGGGACCGGGGAGCTGTTTTTT. Protein sequence: CASRGPGGTGELFF.

The chain recombines TRBV25-1 with TRBJ2-7; 7 bases line up with TRBD2. The CDR3 extends over 15 amino acids. Trimming took 4 bases from V and 2 from J; bases not matched to a gene: 8. Germline CDR1 is MGHDK and CDR2 is SYGVNS. Here the CDR3 reads CASSGPLADAYEQYF. CDR3 nucleotides: TGTGCCAGCAGTGGGCCTCTAGCGGACGCCTACGAGCAGTACTTC.

J is TRBJ2-3 and V is TRBV7-2; TRBD2 aligns across 9 bases. Germline V lookup: CDR1 SGHTA, CDR2 FQGNSA. The ends lost 1 base at V and 7 bases at J; junction bases unmatched: 15. The CDR3 extends over 18 amino acids. CDR3 DNA: TGTGCCAGCAGCTTAGGGGTCTCGGCGGGGGGGTTCGGTTATACGCAGTATTTT. This encodes CASSLGVSAGGFGYTQYF.

V is TRBV2 and J is TRBJ2-1, with 10 bases identical to TRBD2. The CDR3 runs to 15 residues. V gave up 3 bases and J gave up 9 bases; unmatched junction bases: 8. Germline-derived CDR1 and CDR2 are SNHLY and FYNNEI. CDR3 region: CASSDAASGGGEQFF. The CDR3 DNA reads TGTGCCAGCAGTGACGCGGCTAGCGGGGGTGGTGAGCAGTTCTTC.

This chain connects TRBV11-2 to TRBJ1-4, with 7 bases fitting TRBD1. The CDR3 has 15 residues. Trimming took 4 bases from V and 8 from J; bases not matched to a gene: 10. Germline V CDR1 and CDR2: SGHAT, FQNNGV. In nucleotides, the CDR3 is TGTGCCAGCAGCTCCACAGGGGTAGGAGGCGAAAAACTGTTTTTT. Its translation: CASSSTGVGGEKLFF.

The chain carries TRBV2 and TRBJ1-1; D is unresolved. The length of the CDR3 is 14 residues. Trimming took off 7 bases at V and 0 bases at J, with 12 bases between the two ends. The germline gives CDR1 SNHLY, CDR2 FYNNEI. The DNA for the CDR3 is TGTGCCAGCATCGAAGGGCAGGTGAACACTGAAGCTTTCTTT. Translated, it gives CASIEGQVNTEAFF.

This clone was observed once. CDR3 sequence: CAWRELAATDTQYF. The CDR3 nucleotides are TGTGCCTGGAGGGAGCTAGCGGCCACAGATACGCAGTATTTT. The chain joins TRBV30 to TRBJ2-3, with 7 bases aligning to TRBD2. Germline V CDR1 and CDR2: GTSNPN, SVGIG (reference sequence). With V trimmed by 3 bases and J by 2 bases, 5 bases remained unmatched. The CDR3 runs 14 residues.

V is TRBV6-1 and J is TRBJ2-7, with D possibly TRBD1 on 7 matching bases. This CDR3 comprises 14 residues. Per the germline V gene, CDR1 is MNHNS and CDR2 is SASEGT. V was pared by 5 bases and J by 0 bases, with 11 bases between. Written as DNA, the CDR3 is TGTGCCAGCAGTCCAGGGGGGCACTCCTACGAGCAGTACTTC. Amino acids: CASSPGGHSYEQYF.

The rearrangement links TRBV11-2 to TRBJ2-7, with D perhaps matching TRBD1 (6 bases). The CDR3 has 13 amino acids. Germline V CDR1 and CDR2: SGHAT, FQNNGV. Trimming stripped 6 bases from V and 2 bases from J, with 11 bases between. CDR3 DNA: TGTGCCAGCAGACCAGGACAGACCTACGAGCAGTACTTC. Amino acids: CASRPGQTYEQYF.

The rearrangement joins TRBV12-5 to TRBJ2-7, with TRBD1 matching 11 bases. The CDR3 totals 16 residues. Per germline, CDR1 LGHNT and CDR2 FRNRAP. Trimming took 6 bases from V and 3 from J; bases not matched to a gene: 10. CDR3 sequence reads: CASGLSRGQGVYEQYF. In DNA form, the CDR3 reads TGTGCTAGTGGCCTATCCAGGGGACAGGGGGTCTACGAGCAGTACTTC.

The rearrangement joins TRBV5-6 to TRBJ2-5; no clear D gene. This CDR3 spans 14 amino acids. CDR1 and CDR2 (germline): SGHDT, YYEEEE. Between the trimmed V and J ends, which lost 0 bases and 0 bases, there was a span of 6 bases. The CDR3 DNA reads as TGTGCCAGCAGCTTGGGTCCGTACCAAGAGACCCAGTACTTC. Protein sequence: CASSLGPYQETQYF.

V gene TRBV18 combines with J gene TRBJ1-5; possibly TRBD1 for D (5 bases). CDR1 KGHSH and CDR2 LQKENI come from the germline V gene. V dropped 3 bases and J dropped 2 bases, with 8 bases sitting between them. The CDR3 has 14 residues. The DNA for the CDR3 is TGTGCCAGCTCACCCGACAGTGGCAATCAGCCCCAGCATTTT. Encoded protein: CASSPDSGNQPQHF.

This clone was observed a handful of times. The chain uses TRBV6-1 and TRBJ1-3; D is perhaps TRBD1 (5 bases). V gave up 9 bases and J gave up 0 bases, with 12 bases separating them. CDR1 is MNHNS, CDR2 SASEGT, per germline. CDR3 length equals 14 residues. CDR3 sequence (DNA): TGTGCCAGTAACAGGTGGAGCTCTGGAAACACCATATATTTT. The encoded protein is CASNRWSSGNTIYF.

Regarding this clone: Its ends do not fully match the called genes, so a read error is possible. This chain connects TRBV9 to TRBJ1-1; D is perhaps TRBD1 (5 bases). The CDR3 runs to 10 residues. Per the germline V gene, CDR1 is SGDLS and CDR2 is YYNGEE. DNA of the CDR3: TGTGCCAGCAGGGCCAGGGATATGATCTTT. Protein sequence: CASRARDMIF.

V and J are TRBV4-2 and TRBJ1-4; D remains unclear. The CDR3 extends over 14 amino acids. V lost 0 bases and J lost 8, with 10 bases in between. Germline CDR1 is LGHNA and CDR2 is YNFKEQ. CDR3 nucleotide sequence: TGTGCCAGCAGCCAAGATACCGGTGGGGAAAAACTGTTTTTT. Translated: CASSQDTGGEKLFF.

This rearrangement joins TRBV29-1 to TRBJ2-1, with unresolved D. Germline V gene data show CDR1 as SQVTM and CDR2 as ANQGSEA. The CDR3 length is 13 residues. Trimming pared 6 bases from V and 6 bases from J, leaving 15 bases between. The CDR3 protein is CSVPESGANEQFF. CDR3 nucleotide sequence: TGCAGCGTCCCCGAGTCAGGTGCCAATGAGCAGTTCTTC.

This chain connects TRBV28 to TRBJ1-1; maybe TRBD1 (5 bases). CDR3 length: 16 amino acids. The germline V and J ends were trimmed by 3 bases and 1 base, with 15 bases remaining between them. Germline values: CDR1 MDHEN, CDR2 SYDVKM. CDR3 in DNA: TGTGCCAGCAGTTTGTCGGGCAGGGCGGGGAACACTGAAGCTTTCTTT. Its translation is CASSLSGRAGNTEAFF. Based on the CDR3 plus reference TRBV28 and TRBJ1-1, the full variable domain is DVKVTQSSRYLVKRTGEKVFLECVQDMDHENMFWYRQDPGLGLRLIYFSYDVKMKEKGDIPEGYSVSREKKERFSLILESASTNQTSMYLCASSLSGRAGNTEAFFGQGTRLTVV.

This chain connects TRBV9 to TRBJ2-5, with 7 bases matching TRBD1. Matching the DNA end better, TRBJ2-7 makes the J call doubtful. The CDR3 spans 14 residues. Germline lookup yields CDR1 SGDLS and CDR2 YYNGEE. The CDR3 sequence is CASSPRQGTYEQYF. CDR3 DNA: TGTGCCAGCAGCCCCCGACAGGGCACCTACGAGCAGTACTTC.

V and J are TRBV27 and TRBJ2-3, with TRBD2 identical over 13 bases. In germline, CDR1 is MNHEY, CDR2 SMNVEV (reference sequence). CDR3 length: 18 residues. The V segment lost 6 bases and the J segment 2 bases; nucleotides outside the gene matches: 11. The chain's CDR3 is CASSSRRLAGGSTDTQYF. In DNA form, the CDR3 reads TGTGCCAGCAGCTCCCGAAGACTAGCGGGGGGTTCCACAGATACGCAGTATTTT.